Shown below are 20 T cell receptor beta chains from a single sample sequenced in a study of T cells in tuberculosis. Sorting used thawed, overnight-rested PBMC stained with anti-CD3, a viability dye and GMM-loaded CD1B tetramer. C32 glucose monomycolate from Rhodococcus equi was loaded onto the CD1B tetramers. Measured with immunoSEQ multiplex PCR; TCRdb has only the in-frame clones, and not every one. The table records approximately 59,000 clones, around 81% of them present only once. Sequencing was done on a sample of CD1b-GMM tetramer-negative cells sorted from PBMCs. These receptor sequences come from an adult woman with latent tuberculosis.

This clone has just a few counts. This sequence joins TRBV19 and TRBJ2-7; TRBD1 matches 7 bases. Germline assignment: CDR1 LNHDA and CDR2 SQIVND (reference sequence). V lost 4 bases to trimming and J lost 7 bases; unmatched junction nucleotides: 7. CDR3 length: 13 residues. The CDR3 reads CASSKTGAREQYF. Written as DNA, the CDR3 is TGTGCCAGTAGTAAAACAGGGGCCAGAGAGCAGTACTTC.

The chain couples TRBV7-3 to TRBJ2-5; TRBD2 matches at 9 bases. CDR1 and CDR2 (germline): SGHTA, FQGTGA. There are 14 residues in the CDR3. V lost 5 bases and J lost 4; bases outside the gene matches: 5. The CDR3 DNA sequence: TGTGCCAGCAGCCGTAGCGGGAGAGGAGAGACCCAGTACTTC. This translates into CASSRSGRGETQYF. The complete variable domain, with remaining parts taken from reference TRBV7-3 and TRBJ2-5, reads GAGVSQTPSNKVTEKGKYVELRCDPISGHTALYWYRQSLGQGPEFLIYFQGTGAADDSGLPNDRFFAVRPEGSVSTLKIQRTERGDSAVYLCASSRSGRGETQYFGPGTRLLVL.

This clone was seen a handful of times. The rearrangement joins TRBV6-6 to TRBJ1-2; D perhaps matches TRBD1 (6 bases). V lost 0 bases, J lost 6 bases, and 14 bases lay in between. This CDR3 region has 15 residues. From germline, CDR1 is MNHNY and CDR2 SVGAGI (reference sequence). The CDR3 loop reads CASSYSGARENGYTF. The CDR3 bases are TGTGCCAGCAGTTACTCGGGGGCCAGAGAGAATGGCTACACCTTC.

The chain employs TRBV5-1 and TRBJ2-1; 10 positions match TRBD1. CDR1 SGHRS and CDR2 YFSETQ come from the germline V gene. CDR3 length: 14 residues. V gave up 4 bases and J gave up 6 bases; unmatched junction bases: 4. The CDR3: CASSPRDRGNEQFF. For the CDR3, the DNA is TGCGCCAGCAGCCCCCGGGACAGGGGCAATGAGCAGTTCTTC. Using reference TRBV5-1 and TRBJ2-1 for the parts outside the CDR3, the full variable domain is KAGVTQTPRYLIKTRGQQVTLSCSPISGHRSVSWYQQTPGQGLQFLFEYFSETQRNKGNFPGRFSGRQFSNSRSEMNVSTLELGDSALYLCASSPRDRGNEQFFGPGTRLTVL.

The rearrangement uses TRBV27 and TRBJ1-4, with a possible D match to TRBD1 (6 bases). Trimming stripped 6 bases from V and 0 bases from J, with 11 bases between. This CDR3 region has 15 residues. The germline gives CDR1 MNHEY, CDR2 SMNVEV (reference sequence). This CDR3 is CASRGDTATNEKLFF. The CDR3 nucleotides are TGTGCCAGCAGGGGGGACACTGCAACTAATGAAAAACTGTTTTTT.

This clone was seen a handful of times. The sample holds other DNA sequences that translate to the same CDR3. The chain combines TRBV18 with TRBJ2-1; 15 bases agree with TRBD2. CDR3 length: 15 residues. CDR1 KGHSH and CDR2 LQKENI come from the germline V gene. The V gene end was trimmed by 4 bases and the J gene end by 7 bases; junction bases not matched to a gene: 2. CDR3 in amino acids: CASSLGLAGGNEQFF. The CDR3 DNA sequence: TGTGCCAGCTCACTTGGACTAGCGGGGGGGAATGAGCAGTTCTTC.

The V call is TRBV7-6, the J call TRBJ2-3; 12 bases match TRBD2. Germline V gene data show CDR1 as SGHVS and CDR2 as FNYEAQ. This CDR3 comprises 17 residues. Losses at the gene ends were 4 bases for V and 2 bases for J; bases not matched to a gene: 7. The DNA of the CDR3 is TGTGCCAGCAGCTCCCGGACTAGCGGGGCCTCCACAGATACGCAGTATTTT. It encodes CASSSRTSGASTDTQYF.

V usage is TRBV19 and J usage is TRBJ1-5; D ambiguous. The CDR3 is 18 residues long. The germline V gene encodes CDR1 LNHDA and CDR2 SQIVND (reference sequence). Trimming removed 3 bases from V and 2 bases from J, with 20 bases in between. This chain's CDR3 is CASSISQFTGYRNQPQHF. CDR3 DNA sequence: TGTGCCAGTAGTATTAGTCAATTTACGGGATATCGCAATCAGCCCCAGCATTTT.

This chain connects TRBV19 to TRBJ2-7; D not certain. The CDR3 sequence is 15 residues long. Trimming removed 5 bases from V and 5 bases from J, with 19 bases in between. Germline-derived CDR1 and CDR2 are LNHDA and SQIVND (reference sequence). DNA of the CDR3: TGTGCCAGTAGTGTCCCAGGTGGCTTGACGGACGAGCAGTACTTC. Protein product: CASSVPGGLTDEQYF. Looking up the rest from reference TRBV19 and TRBJ2-7 gives the full variable domain: DGGITQSPKYLFRKEGQNVTLSCEQNLNHDAMYWYRQDPGQGLRLIYYSQIVNDFQKGDIAEGYSVSREKKESFPLTVTSAQKNPTAFYLCASSVPGGLTDEQYFGPGTRLTVT.

V and J are TRBV29-1 and TRBJ2-3, with a tentative D call TRBD1 (6 bases). Trimming removed 5 bases at V and 0 bases at J, with 9 bases between. The V gene's germline CDR1 is SQVTM and CDR2 ANQGSEA. This CDR3 has 13 amino acids. As DNA, the CDR3 is TGCAGCGTTCGACAGGCTAGCACAGATACGCAGTATTTT. This sequence encodes CSVRQASTDTQYF.

The chain carries TRBV6-1 and TRBJ2-5, with D unresolved. The better agreement between TRBJ2-7 and the DNA end casts doubt on the J call. In germline, CDR1 is MNHNS, CDR2 SASEGT. CDR3 length equals 11 residues. This chain's CDR3 is CASSGSSEQYF. The CDR3 bases are TGTGCCAGCAGTGGAAGTTCCGAGCAGTACTTC.

This clone was recorded a few times. The chain links TRBV4-3 to TRBJ2-1; D uncertain. The germline V gene encodes CDR1 LGHNA and CDR2 YSLEER. The CDR3 is 13 amino acids. Trimming removed 2 bases from V and 3 bases from J, with 5 bases in between. The CDR3, as DNA: TGCGCCAGCAGCCAAACGGTCTACAATGAGCAGTTCTTC. It is translated as CASSQTVYNEQFF.

V gene TRBV4-2 combines with J gene TRBJ1-3; 7 bases line up with TRBD1. The ends lost 0 bases at V and 4 bases at J; junction bases unmatched: 3. Germline values: CDR1 LGHNA, CDR2 YNFKEQ. This CDR3 region has 15 residues. The CDR3 bases are TGTGCCAGCAGCCAAGATCTGGGACAGGGAAACACCATATATTTT. It codes for CASSQDLGQGNTIYF.

The sample holds one count of this clone. A read error may produce the germline difference seen at one junction end. The V gene is TRBV2, the J gene TRBJ1-3; D call uncertain. CDR3 length: 15 residues. Germline values: CDR1 SNHLY, CDR2 FYNNEI. CDR3 nucleotide sequence: TGTGCCGGCAGTGAAACGGACTTCTCTGGAAACACCATATATTTT. Translation gives CAGSETDFSGNTIYF. The variable domain in full, with the rest retrieved from reference TRBV2 and TRBJ1-3, is EPEVTQTPSHQVTQMGQEVILRCVPISNHLYFYWYRQILGQKVEFLVSFYNNEISEKSEIFDDQFSVERPDGSNFTLKIRSTKLEDSAMYFCAGSETDFSGNTIYFGEGSWLTVV.

The V and J genes are TRBV5-4 and TRBJ2-5; a weak D match, TRBD1 (6 bases). The closer fit of TRBJ2-7 to the DNA end suggests the J call may be wrong. The CDR3 spans 14 residues. The germline V gene encodes CDR1 SGHNT and CDR2 YYREEE (reference sequence). Here the CDR3 reads CASSRDQGSYEQYF. The CDR3 coding sequence is TGTGCCAGCAGTCGGGACCAGGGGAGTTACGAGCAGTACTTC.

The genes are TRBV4-2 and TRBJ2-3; D is unclear. Looked up from germline, CDR1 is LGHNA and CDR2 is YNFKEQ. The CDR3 totals 14 residues. Trimming shortened V by 4 bases and J by 0 bases, and 8 bases separated the two germline ends. The CDR3 DNA is TGTGCCAGCAGCCCTACGACTAGCACAGATACGCAGTATTTT. It is translated as CASSPTTSTDTQYF.

The chain combines TRBV9 with TRBJ2-2; possible D gene TRBD1, 7 bases. Germline assignment: CDR1 SGDLS and CDR2 YYNGEE. The CDR3 extends over 13 amino acids. V lost 7 bases, J lost 8 bases, and 15 bases lay in between. The CDR3 region is CASGGGPPGELFF. The CDR3 DNA reads as TGTGCCAGCGGAGGGGGCCCACCGGGGGAGCTGTTTTTT.

Only one count was recorded for this clone. The gene calls are TRBV7-9 and TRBJ1-2; TRBD1 might be the D (6 bases). Germline-derived CDR1 and CDR2 are SEHNR and FQNEAQ (reference sequence). V lost 4 bases and J 4 bases, leaving 16 bases between the germline ends. The CDR3 is 15 residues long. The CDR3 reads CASSSLLGTLYGYTF. The CDR3 DNA reads as TGTGCCAGCAGCTCGCTATTAGGGACACTCTATGGCTACACCTTC.

This clone has only a few counts. The chain links TRBV10-3 to TRBJ1-5, with D maybe TRBD1 (5 bases). The V end lost 2 bases, the J end lost 1 base, and 9 bases lay between the germline ends. Germline V gene sequence: CDR1 ENHRY, CDR2 SYGVKD. The CDR3 is made up of 15 amino acids. CDR3 sequence: CAISEPTVSNQPQHF. Here the CDR3 DNA reads TGTGCCATCAGTGAGCCGACAGTCAGCAATCAGCCCCAGCATTTT.

The genes are TRBV29-1 and TRBJ2-7; TRBD2 matches at 14 bases. From germline, CDR1 is SQVTM and CDR2 ANQGSEA. The CDR3 runs to 15 residues. With V trimmed by 7 bases and J by 2 bases, 7 bases remained unmatched. CDR3 coding DNA: TGCAGCGCCCAGGGACTAGCGGGAGATCCCTACGAGCAGTACTTC. Its translation is CSAQGLAGDPYEQYF.